These 27 T cell receptor beta chains share one sample of origin, sequenced in a study of cytomegalovirus exposure and HLA in healthy donors (dated by TCRdb to 2016 to 2017). Libraries were built with the immunoSEQ multiplex PCR assay. A mixture of 60 forward primers for TCR Vbeta segments and 13 reverse primers for TCR Jbeta segments was used in the multiplex PCR. The table comes from immuneACCESS by way of TCRdb, which keeps in-frame sequences with V and J called. Part of the clones is missing from these tables; in studies checked, under half for an unresolved V gene and the rest for unknown reasons. Present in this sample are tens of thousands of clones, 72% of which were seen just once. About 9.3% of the sample goes to the ten largest clones. Sequenced material: PBMCs. Receptors originate from a woman aged 45-59 years in good health and CMV-seronegative.

This sequence joins TRBV28 and TRBJ1-2; D unresolved. CDR3 size: 12 residues. Between the trimmed V and J ends, which lost 3 bases and 8 bases, there was a span of 10 bases. Per germline, CDR1 MDHEN and CDR2 SYDVKM. The CDR3 DNA sequence: TGTGCCAGCAGTTTGGTGAGCCGGGGCTACACCTTC. Translating gives CASSLVSRGYTF.

The V and J genes are TRBV15 and TRBJ1-4; D is possibly TRBD1 (5 bases). V was trimmed by 1 base and J by 8 bases, leaving 14 bases between them. This CDR3 is 15 amino acids long. Germline V gene data show CDR1 as LNHNV and CDR2 as YYDKDF (reference sequence). The CDR3 protein is CATSRGQTDGEKLFF. The CDR3 nucleotides read TGTGCCACCAGCAGAGGACAGACGGACGGAGAAAAACTGTTTTTT.

This clone has just a few counts. This rearrangement joins TRBV5-4 to TRBJ2-5; unclear D gene. Between the trimmed V and J ends, which lost 4 bases and 5 bases, there was a span of 15 bases. CDR3 size: 14 residues. Germline V lookup: CDR1 SGHNT, CDR2 YYREEE (reference sequence). CDR3 nucleotides: TGTGCCAGCAGCGAAGCACCGACCGGGGAGACCCAGTACTTC. This translates into CASSEAPTGETQYF.

The chain carries TRBV5-6 and TRBJ2-7; no reliable D call. Germline values: CDR1 SGHDT, CDR2 YYEEEE. This CDR3 comprises 11 residues. Trimming pared 1 base from V and 7 bases from J, leaving 6 bases between. The CDR3 nucleotides are TGTGCCAGCAGCTTGTCGGTGGAGCAGTACTTC. Translated: CASSLSVEQYF.

V usage is TRBV27 and J usage is TRBJ2-2; the match to TRBD2 covers 10 bases. Germline assignment: CDR1 MNHEY and CDR2 SMNVEV (reference sequence). Trimming took 10 bases from V and 9 from J; bases not matched to a gene: 14. This CDR3 is built from 15 residues. The CDR3 DNA follows: TGTGCCACCTCGCGACTAGCGGGCGATTACCGGGAGCTGTTTTTT. Its translation: CATSRLAGDYRELFF.

The V and J genes are TRBV6-1 and TRBJ1-2; D possibly corresponds to TRBD1 (5 bases). V lost 6 bases and J 6 bases, leaving 8 bases between the germline ends. The V gene's germline CDR1 is MNHNS and CDR2 SASEGT. The CDR3 totals 11 residues. CDR3 in amino acids: CASRRGDGYTF. CDR3 nucleotide sequence: TGTGCCAGCAGGCGGGGGGATGGCTACACCTTC.

V and J are TRBV6-5 and TRBJ2-7, with TRBD1 as a possible D gene (6 bases). Trimming took 10 bases from V and 0 from J, leaving 16 bases between them. The CDR3 loop spans 14 amino acids. CDR1 is MNHEY, CDR2 SVGAGI, per germline. DNA for the CDR3: TGTGCCACCGCCGGGACAAGGAGCTCCTACGAGCAGTACTTC. Protein product: CATAGTRSSYEQYF.

The genes are TRBV28 and TRBJ1-1; D ambiguous. Per germline, CDR1 MDHEN and CDR2 SYDVKM. V lost 4 bases, J lost 1 base, and 7 bases lay in between. The CDR3 totals 13 residues. This chain's CDR3 is CASSSHQNTEAFF. The CDR3 DNA is TGTGCCAGCAGTTCACACCAGAACACTGAAGCTTTCTTT.

This clone has only a few counts. V is TRBV28 and J is TRBJ1-5, with D perhaps matching TRBD1 (6 bases). Germline lookup yields CDR1 MDHEN and CDR2 SYDVKM. There are 19 residues in the CDR3. Trimming left V 8 bases short and J 1 base short, with 27 bases between. This chain's CDR3 is CASSAGGGLYISSNQPQHF. In DNA form, the CDR3 reads TGTGCCAGCTCAGCGGGCGGGGGGCTCTATATATCGAGCAATCAGCCCCAGCATTTT.

This clone was seen a single time. The chain carries TRBV19 and TRBJ2-1, with unresolved D. Germline CDR1 is LNHDA and CDR2 is SQIVND (reference sequence). Trimming cost V 7 bases and J 5 bases, with 15 bases left between them. The CDR3 is 14 residues long. The CDR3 bases are TGTGCCAGTACCGAGACCGTTACTAACAATGAGCAGTTCTTC. This sequence encodes CASTETVTNNEQFF.

About this clone: This CDR3 is also generated by other DNA sequences in the sample. The chain recombines TRBV7-9 with TRBJ2-1; D remains ambiguous. CDR3 length: 16 residues. Per germline, CDR1 SEHNR and CDR2 FQNEAQ (reference sequence). Trimming stripped 1 base from V and 2 bases from J, with 12 bases between. CDR3 bases: TGTGCCAGCAGCTTAGATGGGCCACCCCCCTACAATGAGCAGTTCTTC. This sequence encodes CASSLDGPPPYNEQFF.

This chain joins TRBV10-3 and TRBJ2-7, with 7 positions matching TRBD2. The CDR3 loop spans 14 amino acids. Trimming took 6 bases from V and 1 from J; bases not matched to a gene: 6. CDR1 is ENHRY and CDR2 is SYGVKD in the germline V gene. The CDR3 DNA follows: TGTGCCATCAGGGCCGAGCGGGAATCCTACGAGCAGTACTTC. This sequence encodes CAIRAERESYEQYF.

This clone was counted a few times. The chain recombines TRBV28 with TRBJ2-7; 7 bases match TRBD1. Germline V gene sequence: CDR1 MDHEN, CDR2 SYDVKM. The CDR3 extends over 15 amino acids. The junction had 11 bases not matched to a gene; V was cut back by 3 bases and J by 6 bases. The CDR3 region has the DNA TGTGCCAGCAGTTTCCCCAGACCGACAGGGAGCGAGCAGTACTTC. This codes for CASSFPRPTGSEQYF.

The chain carries TRBV6-1 and TRBJ2-7, with 7 positions matching TRBD1. Germline CDR1 is MNHNS and CDR2 is SASEGT. V shed 7 bases, J shed 2 bases, and the junction held 5 bases outside the gene matches. The CDR3 has 13 amino acids. CDR3 DNA sequence: TGTGCCAGCAATCTACAGGGGACCTACGAGCAGTACTTC. Its protein product is CASNLQGTYEQYF.

J is TRBJ1-3 and V is TRBV2, with D maybe TRBD1 (5 bases). Germline CDR1 and CDR2: SNHLY and FYNNEI. V lost 4 bases and J 0 bases, leaving 7 bases between the germline ends. The CDR3 has 14 residues. CDR3 protein: CASSGGDSGNTIYF. The CDR3 region has the DNA TGTGCCAGCAGTGGGGGGGACTCTGGAAACACCATATATTTT.

The genes are TRBV2 and TRBJ1-5, with D uncertain. The CDR3 extends over 12 amino acids. The V and J ends lost 10 bases and 4 bases respectively, with 11 bases between them. Germline lookup yields CDR1 SNHLY and CDR2 FYNNEI. The CDR3 reads CATAAVNQPQHF. CDR3 in DNA: TGTGCCACAGCGGCTGTGAATCAGCCCCAGCATTTT. The full variable domain, its missing parts supplied by reference TRBV2 and TRBJ1-5, is EPEVTQTPSHQVTQMGQEVILRCVPISNHLYFYWYRQILGQKVEFLVSFYNNEISEKSEIFDDQFSVERPDGSNFTLKIRSTKLEDSAMYFCATAAVNQPQHFGDGTRLSIL.

The rearrangement links TRBV7-9 to TRBJ2-1, with 10 bases lining up with TRBD2. The length of the CDR3 is 16 residues. Germline values: CDR1 SEHNR, CDR2 FQNEAQ (reference sequence). The ends lost 5 bases at V and 5 bases at J; junction bases unmatched: 9. CDR3 region: CASSKILAGANNEQFF. CDR3 sequence (DNA): TGTGCCAGCAGCAAAATCCTAGCGGGGGCCAACAATGAGCAGTTCTTC.

The chain has TRBV7-3 and TRBJ1-5, with 8 bases matching TRBD1. V lost 1 base and J lost 2; bases outside the gene matches: 4. The V gene's germline CDR1 is SGHTA and CDR2 FQGTGA. This CDR3 comprises 16 residues. CDR3 nucleotide sequence: TGTGCCAGCAGCTTAAAGGTGGACAGGGGCAATCAGCCCCAGCATTTT. Encoded protein: CASSLKVDRGNQPQHF.

This chain joins TRBV5-4 and TRBJ2-5, with D tentatively TRBD1 (6 bases). The CDR3 totals 15 residues. V was pared by 4 bases and J by 4 bases, with 17 bases between. CDR1 and CDR2 from the germline V gene are SGHNT and YYREEE (reference sequence). The CDR3 sequence: CASSLGQPKSETQYF. The CDR3 bases are TGTGCCAGCAGCCTCGGACAGCCGAAGTCAGAGACCCAGTACTTC. The variable domain in full, completed from reference TRBV5-4 and TRBJ2-5, reads ETGVTQSPTHLIKTRGQQVTLRCSSQSGHNTVSWYQQALGQGPQFIFQYYREEENGRGNFPPRFSGLQFPNYSSELNVNALELDDSALYLCASSLGQPKSETQYFGPGTRLLVL.

The chain couples TRBV9 to TRBJ2-3; TRBD1 matches 8 bases. CDR3 length equals 16 residues. CDR1 is SGDLS, CDR2 YYNGEE, per germline. V was pared by 3 bases and J by 5 bases, with 11 bases of the junction left unmatched. The CDR3 sequence is CASSAGQGHRRDTQYF. The CDR3 DNA reads as TGTGCCAGCAGCGCCGGACAGGGTCACAGGAGAGATACGCAGTATTTT.

The genes are TRBV27 and TRBJ2-3; D remains unclear. Deletions cut 5 bases from V and 0 bases from J, with 21 bases between. The CDR3 spans 18 residues. Germline V gene lookup returns CDR1 MNHEY and CDR2 SMNVEV (reference sequence). The CDR3 DNA reads as TGTGCCAGCAGTATGCGGCCCGAGTGGCGTACTAGCACAGATACGCAGTATTTT. As protein: CASSMRPEWRTSTDTQYF.

CDR3 sequence reads: CASSPGTSGLEQFF. As DNA, the CDR3 is TGTGCCAGCTCACCAGGGACTAGCGGACTTGAGCAGTTCTTC. The rearrangement joins TRBV18 to TRBJ2-1; 11 positions agree with TRBD2. This CDR3 comprises 14 residues. Germline loops: CDR1 KGHSH, CDR2 LQKENI. V dropped 2 bases and J dropped 9; count of bases not matched to a gene: 3.

The chain recombines TRBV28 with TRBJ2-5, with 7 bases matching TRBD1. The CDR3 sequence is 14 residues long. Looked up from germline, CDR1 is MDHEN and CDR2 is SYDVKM. V dropped 6 bases and J dropped 5; count of bases not matched to a gene: 9. In DNA, the CDR3 is TGTGCCAGCAGCCTCAGACAGGGATCCGAGACCCAGTACTTC. It translates to CASSLRQGSETQYF.

This clone turned up a few times. In DNA, the CDR3 is TGTGCCAGCAGCTACAGGGGGTCCTACGAGCAGTACTTC. Residues: CASSYRGSYEQYF. The rearrangement links TRBV5-4 to TRBJ2-7; 8 bases match TRBD1. The CDR3 sequence is 13 residues long. Trimming removed 3 bases from V and 1 base from J; junction bases left unmatched: 0. Germline values: CDR1 SGHNT, CDR2 YYREEE (reference sequence).

This clone is labeled medium-sized. J is TRBJ2-3 and V is TRBV6-1; perhaps TRBD2 as D (7 bases). This CDR3 has 15 residues. Germline loops: CDR1 MNHNS, CDR2 SASEGT. The V end lost 4 bases, the J end lost 3 bases, and 14 bases lay between the germline ends. Written as DNA, the CDR3 is TGTGCCAGCAGTGTTTCGGCGGGGGCTACAGATACGCAGTATTTT. It encodes CASSVSAGATDTQYF.

CDR3 in amino acids: CASSYLRDWPPFF. Here the CDR3 DNA reads TGTGCCAGCAGTTACCTCCGGGACTGGCCCCCGTTCTTC. The rearrangement joins TRBV7-2 to TRBJ2-1; D may be TRBD2 (6 bases). The CDR3 totals 13 residues. CDR1 is SGHTA, CDR2 FQGNSA, per germline. The ends were cut back, 6 bases at V and 15 bases at J, with 21 bases in the middle. The whole variable domain, filled in from reference TRBV7-2 and TRBJ2-1, reads GAGVSQSPSNKVTEKGKDVELRCDPISGHTALYWYRQSLGQGLEFLIYFQGNSAPDKSGLPSDRFSAERTGGSVSTLTIQRTQQEDSAVYLCASSYLRDWPPFFGPGTRLTVL.

This chain uses TRBV30 with TRBJ2-5; 10 nucleotides match TRBD2. The CDR3 covers 15 residues. With V trimmed by 4 bases and J by 4 bases, 9 bases remained unmatched. Germline V gene sequence: CDR1 GTSNPN, CDR2 SVGIG (reference sequence). The CDR3 protein is CAWTVQAGGGETQYF. The CDR3 coding sequence is TGTGCCTGGACTGTACAAGCGGGAGGGGGAGAGACCCAGTACTTC.